The present T cell receptor (beta chain) was sequenced within a study of post-analysis software for immune sequencing data (dated by TCRdb to between 2015 and 2017). Study-level background: The recorded disease courses included relapsing-remitting, secondary progressive and progressive-relapsing multiple sclerosis, and some patients had no subtype annotation. A subset of samples was prepared in parallel using single-end sample barcoding, then pooled and co-amplified after Illumina adapter ligation. The patient repertoires were compared against about 10 previously published healthy control repertoires obtained from donors aged 6 to 25 years.

Of note for this clonotype: Its antigen target is currently unknown. Per-base qualities were not stored, and no clone one base away is much larger.

To demonstrate the VDJtools post-analysis software, TCR beta repertoires were profiled from the peripheral blood of about 13 young patients with multiple sclerosis. Multiple sclerosis patients were children and adolescents aged about 6 to 16 years. Study-wide conclusions, independent of this receptor: Compared with controls, multiple sclerosis patients had significantly lower normalized Chao1 diversity, a finding suggesting substantial peripheral T-cell clonal expansion. Strong co-clustering of samples prepared in the same batch was shown by direct clustering with F measure, prompting a batch-effect correction. Patients showed significantly higher frequencies than controls for roughly five TRBV segments, among them TRBV5-6, TRBV5-1 and TRBV20-1. The multiple sclerosis patient group was slightly younger than the control group.

Including cysteine and phenylalanine, the CDR3 has 16 amino acids. Of the read, only the CDR3 DNA is kept; its 48 bases are in frame from base 1. The V end loses 1 base and the J end loses 4 bases, and a stretch of 16 bases separates them. Library preparation used PCR. Sequenced on an Illumina HiSeq 2500. To reduce PCR and sequencing biases, unique molecular identifiers were incorporated into the TCR beta cDNA libraries. Per 1 to 10 million input T cells, approximately 500,000 cDNA molecules were obtained, such that each molecule approximated one T cell. The patient libraries were prepared and sequenced with the same protocol used for the earlier healthy control dataset. Within a given batch, samples were prepared together, multiplexed and sequenced on the same HiSeq lane. As for the authors' bioinformatics: Raw barcoded reads were processed with MIGEC, discarding single-read molecular identifier groups before consensus assembly and CDR3 extraction. VDJtools was used for post-analysis of the clonotype tables, and diversity was normalized by down-sampling every dataset to the size of the smallest sample. In repertoire overlap clustering, CDR3 amino acid sequences, but not nucleotide sequences, were matched to correct batch-related cross-sample contamination. The public reads were reprocessed in TCRdb via fastp at Q25 and MiXCR, keeping in-frame beta chains. Duplicate CDR3 protein sequences are folded into a single record with the most common DNA and genes. TCRdb's processing, not the authors' own work, is the source of the V and J calls. The sample table records fewer than 700,000 distinct CDR3 sequences; around 40% of these occur just once. Together, the top ten hold roughly 1.8% of the sample.

This receptor was taken from a girl under 18 with multiple sclerosis. Sequenced material: blood. In this chain, TRBV12-3 or TRBV12-4 is recombined with TRBJ1-1; the D segment cannot be called with confidence. CDR3 reads: CASSLGGLPLGTEAFF. The bases are TGTGCCAGCAGTTTAGGTGGCCTTCCCCTGGGCACTGAAGCTTTCTTT.